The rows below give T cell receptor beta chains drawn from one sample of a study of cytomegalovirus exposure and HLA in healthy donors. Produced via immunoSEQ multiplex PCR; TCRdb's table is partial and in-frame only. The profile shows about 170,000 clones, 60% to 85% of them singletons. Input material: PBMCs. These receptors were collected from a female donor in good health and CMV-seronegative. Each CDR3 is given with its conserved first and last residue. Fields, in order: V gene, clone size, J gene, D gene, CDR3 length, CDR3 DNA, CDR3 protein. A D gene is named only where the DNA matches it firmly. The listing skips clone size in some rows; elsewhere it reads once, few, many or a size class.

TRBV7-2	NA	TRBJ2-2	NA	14	TGTGCCAGCAGCTGGGGGGTTGTGACCGGGGAGCTGTTTTTT	CASSWGVVTGELFF
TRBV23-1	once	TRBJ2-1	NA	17	TGCGCCAGCAGTCCGCGGGACAGCCAAAGCTCCTACAATGAGCAGTTCTTC	CASSPRDSQSSYNEQFF
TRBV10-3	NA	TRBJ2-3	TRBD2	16	TGTGCCATCAGTGGTACTCGGGGGGGCGGTGGAGATACGCAGTATTTT	CAISGTRGGGGDTQYF
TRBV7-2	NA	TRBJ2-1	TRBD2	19	TGTGCCAGCAGCTTAGCCCCCTCGACTAGCGGGAGGGCCGAAAATGAGCAGTTCTTC	CASSLAPSTSGRAENEQFF
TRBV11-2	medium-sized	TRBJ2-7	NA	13	TGTGCCAGCAGTACTTTTGGGGGGTACGAGCAGTACTTC	CASSTFGGYEQYF
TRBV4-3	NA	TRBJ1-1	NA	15	TGCGCCAGCAGCCAAGTATCCGGGGGGAGCGCTGAAGCTTTCTTT	CASSQVSGGSAEAFF
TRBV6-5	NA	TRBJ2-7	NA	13	TGTGCCAGCAGTTACTACAGTTCCTACGAGCAGTACTTC	CASSYYSSYEQYF
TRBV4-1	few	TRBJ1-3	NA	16	TGCGCCAGCAGACGGATGGGGGGGGTTGCTGGAAACACCATATATTTT	CASRRMGGVAGNTIYF
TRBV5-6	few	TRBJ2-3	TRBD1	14	TGTGCCAGCAGCCGCAGGGGGCGCTTAGATACGCAGTATTTT	CASSRRGRLDTQYF
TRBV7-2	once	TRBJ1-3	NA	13	TGTGCCAGCAGCGCGGGACCTGGAAACACCATATATTTT	CASSAGPGNTIYF
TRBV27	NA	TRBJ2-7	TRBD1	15	TGTGCCAGCAGTTTTATGGGACAGGGCTTCTACGAGCAGTACTTC	CASSFMGQGFYEQYF
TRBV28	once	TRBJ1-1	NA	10	TGTGCCAGCTCTAACACTGAAGCTTTCTTT	CASSNTEAFF
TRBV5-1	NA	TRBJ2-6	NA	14	TGCGCCAGCAGGGAGACCTCTGGGGCCAACGTCCTGACTTTC	CASRETSGANVLTF
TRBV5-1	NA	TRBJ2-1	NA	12	TGCGCCAGCAGCTTGATGGGGGCCGAGCAGTTCTTC	CASSLMGAEQFF
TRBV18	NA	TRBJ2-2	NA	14	TGTGCCAGCTCACCGACAGCGAACACCGGGGAGCTGTTTTTT	CASSPTANTGELFF
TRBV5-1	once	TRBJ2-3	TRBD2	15	TGCGCCAGCAGCTTGGTAGCGGGATCGGCAGATACGCAGTATTTT	CASSLVAGSADTQYF
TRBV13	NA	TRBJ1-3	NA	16	TGTGCCAGCAGCGCCACAGGGCAGATCTCTGGAAACACCATATATTTT	CASSATGQISGNTIYF
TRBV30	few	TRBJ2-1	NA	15	TGTGCCTGGAGTGTTAAAACACAGGGACGGAATGAGCAGTTCTTC	CAWSVKTQGRNEQFF
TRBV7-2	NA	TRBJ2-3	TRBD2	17	TGTGCCAGCAGCTTACTTGCGGGGGGCCTGATGGGGGATACGCAGTATTTT	CASSLLAGGLMGDTQYF
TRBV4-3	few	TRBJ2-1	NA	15	TGCGCCAGCAGCTACCGGGTCCAACCAGACGGTGAGCAGTTCTTC	CASSYRVQPDGEQFF
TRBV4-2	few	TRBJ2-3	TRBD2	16	TGTGCCAGCAGCCTACGACTAGCGGGGGTCACAGATACGCAGTATTTT	CASSLRLAGVTDTQYF
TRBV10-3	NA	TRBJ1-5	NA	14	TGTGCCATCAGTGAGGGCAGGTTGGGTCAGCCCCAGCATTTT	CAISEGRLGQPQHF
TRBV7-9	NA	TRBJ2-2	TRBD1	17	TGTGCCAGCAGCCCCCCCCGGACAGGTCTGAACACCGGGGAGCTGTTTTTT	CASSPPRTGLNTGELFF
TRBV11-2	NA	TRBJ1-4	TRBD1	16	TGTGCCAGCAGCCCCACATCGGACAGGGGGCGGGAAAAACTGTTTTTT	CASSPTSDRGREKLFF
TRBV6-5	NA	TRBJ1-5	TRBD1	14	TGTGCCAGCAGTCCTCGGACAGGGAATCAGCCCCAGCATTTT	CASSPRTGNQPQHF
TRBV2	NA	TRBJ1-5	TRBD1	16	TGTGCCAGCAGTGACGGGAGACAGGGGGCAGGTCAGCCCCAGCATTTT	CASSDGRQGAGQPQHF
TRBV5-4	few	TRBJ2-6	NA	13	TGTGCCAGCAGCTTTACAGGGGCCAACGTCCTGACTTTC	CASSFTGANVLTF
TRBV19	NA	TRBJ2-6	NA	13	TGTGCCAGTAGTGAGAGTGGGGCCAACGTCCTGACTTTC	CASSESGANVLTF
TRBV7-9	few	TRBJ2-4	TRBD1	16	TGTGCCAGCAGCCCCCGGGACAGGTCTATCCAAAACAGTCAGTACTTC	CASSPRDRSIQNSQYF
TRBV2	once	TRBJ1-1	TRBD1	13	TGTGCCAGCGGGACAGGGGTGAACACTGAAGCTTTCTTT	CASGTGVNTEAFF
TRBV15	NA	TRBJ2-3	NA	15	TGTGCCACCACCGAGGACTACTCTCGCACAGATACGCAGTATTTT	CATTEDYSRTDTQYF
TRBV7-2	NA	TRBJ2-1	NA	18	TGTGCCAGCAGCTTAAGACAGGCAGGGGCGGCGGGCCCCAATGAGCAGTTCTTC	CASSLRQAGAAGPNEQFF
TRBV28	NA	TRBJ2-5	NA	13	TGTGCCAGCAGCGGCGGGGGCCGGGAGACCCAGTACTTC	CASSGGGRETQYF
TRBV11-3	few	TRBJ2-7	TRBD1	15	TGTGCCAGCCAGATTACAGGGGCTCCCTCCTACGAGCAGTACTTC	CASQITGAPSYEQYF
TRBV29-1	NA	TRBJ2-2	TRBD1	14	TGCAGCGCGGACAGGGGCCTGAACACCGGGGAGCTGTTTTTT	CSADRGLNTGELFF
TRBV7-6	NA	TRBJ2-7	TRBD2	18	TGTGCCAGCAGCCGATCACCGGGACTAGCGGGAGTAGGCTACGAGCAGTACTTC	CASSRSPGLAGVGYEQYF
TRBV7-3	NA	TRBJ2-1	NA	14	TGTGCCAGCAGCCACCACACGGACACGAATGAGCAGTTCTTC	CASSHHTDTNEQFF